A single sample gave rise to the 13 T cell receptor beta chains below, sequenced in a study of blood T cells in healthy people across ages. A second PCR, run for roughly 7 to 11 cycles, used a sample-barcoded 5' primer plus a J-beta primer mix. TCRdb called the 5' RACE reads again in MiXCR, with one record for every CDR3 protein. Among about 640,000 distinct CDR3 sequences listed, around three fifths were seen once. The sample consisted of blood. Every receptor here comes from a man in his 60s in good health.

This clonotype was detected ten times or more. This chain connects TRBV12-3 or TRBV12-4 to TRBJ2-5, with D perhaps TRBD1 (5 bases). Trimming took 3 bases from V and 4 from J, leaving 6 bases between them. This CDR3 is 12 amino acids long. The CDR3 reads CASSLQGETQYF. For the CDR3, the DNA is TGTGCCAGCAGTTTGCAGGGAGAGACCCAGTACTTC.

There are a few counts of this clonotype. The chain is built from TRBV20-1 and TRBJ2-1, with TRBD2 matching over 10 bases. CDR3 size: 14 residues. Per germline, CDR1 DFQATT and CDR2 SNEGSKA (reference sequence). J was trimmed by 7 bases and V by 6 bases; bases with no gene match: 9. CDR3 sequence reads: CSASGGARMNEQFF. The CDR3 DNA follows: TGCAGTGCCAGCGGGGGGGCTCGCATGAATGAGCAGTTCTTC.

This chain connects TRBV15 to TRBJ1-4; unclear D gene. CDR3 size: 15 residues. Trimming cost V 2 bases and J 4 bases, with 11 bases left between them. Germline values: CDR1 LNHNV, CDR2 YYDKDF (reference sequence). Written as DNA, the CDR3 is TGTGCCACCAGCAGACCCATGGGGATTAATGAAAAACTGTTTTTT. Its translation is CATSRPMGINEKLFF.

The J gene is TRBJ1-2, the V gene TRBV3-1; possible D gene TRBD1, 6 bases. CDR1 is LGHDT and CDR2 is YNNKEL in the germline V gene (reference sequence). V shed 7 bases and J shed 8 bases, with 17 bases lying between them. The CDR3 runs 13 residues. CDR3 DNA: TGTGCCAGCACCCTTCGGGGGGGGCACGGCTACACCTTC. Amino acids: CASTLRGGHGYTF.

The CDR3 region is CASSSDYSSTDTQYF. CDR3 nucleotide sequence: TGTGCCAGCAGTTCGGACTACTCTAGCACAGATACGCAGTATTTT. This chain links TRBV12-3 or TRBV12-4 with TRBJ2-3, with D possibly matching TRBD2 (6 bases). V was clipped by 4 bases and J by 0 bases, with 11 bases between them. The length of the CDR3 is 15 residues.

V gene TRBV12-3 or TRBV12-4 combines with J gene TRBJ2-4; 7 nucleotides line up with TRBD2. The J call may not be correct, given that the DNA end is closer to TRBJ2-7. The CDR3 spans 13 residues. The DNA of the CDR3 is TGTGCCAGCAGTTTTGGGGGGGAGGACGAGCAGTACTTC. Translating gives CASSFGGEDEQYF.

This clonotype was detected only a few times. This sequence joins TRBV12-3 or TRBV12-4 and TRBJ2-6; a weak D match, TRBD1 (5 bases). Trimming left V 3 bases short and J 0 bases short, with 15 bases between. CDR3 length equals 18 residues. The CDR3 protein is CASSFGRVEGSGANVLTF. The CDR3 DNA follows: TGTGCCAGCAGTTTCGGCAGGGTGGAAGGCTCTGGGGCCAACGTCCTGACTTTC.

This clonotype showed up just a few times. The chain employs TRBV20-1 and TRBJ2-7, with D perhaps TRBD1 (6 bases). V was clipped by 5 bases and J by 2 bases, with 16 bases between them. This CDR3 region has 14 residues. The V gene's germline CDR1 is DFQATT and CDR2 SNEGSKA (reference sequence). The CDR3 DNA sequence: TGCAGTGCTCGGGATCGGGACAAGACCTACGAGCAGTACTTC. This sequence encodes CSARDRDKTYEQYF.

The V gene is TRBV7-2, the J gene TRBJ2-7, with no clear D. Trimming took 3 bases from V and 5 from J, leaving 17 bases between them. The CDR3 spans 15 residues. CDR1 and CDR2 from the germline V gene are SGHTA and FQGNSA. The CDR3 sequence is CASSFDTSGLNEQYF. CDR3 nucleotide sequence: TGTGCCAGCAGCTTCGATACATCCGGTTTGAACGAGCAGTACTTC.

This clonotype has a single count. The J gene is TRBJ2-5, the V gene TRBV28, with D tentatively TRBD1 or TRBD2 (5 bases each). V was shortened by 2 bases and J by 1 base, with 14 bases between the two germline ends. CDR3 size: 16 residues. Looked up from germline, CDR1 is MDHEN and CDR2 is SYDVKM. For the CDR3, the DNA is TGTGCCAGCAGTTTAGTACCGACAGAGGGCCAAGAGACCCAGTACTTC. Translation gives CASSLVPTEGQETQYF. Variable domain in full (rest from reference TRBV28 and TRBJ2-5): DVKVTQSSRYLVKRTGEKVFLECVQDMDHENMFWYRQDPGLGLRLIYFSYDVKMKEKGDIPEGYSVSREKKERFSLILESASTNQTSMYLCASSLVPTEGQETQYFGPGTRLLVL.

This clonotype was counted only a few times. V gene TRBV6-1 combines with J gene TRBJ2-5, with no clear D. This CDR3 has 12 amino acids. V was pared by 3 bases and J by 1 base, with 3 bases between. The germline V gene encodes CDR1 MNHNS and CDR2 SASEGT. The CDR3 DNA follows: TGTGCCAGCAGTGAGGGCCAAGAGACCCAGTACTTC. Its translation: CASSEGQETQYF.

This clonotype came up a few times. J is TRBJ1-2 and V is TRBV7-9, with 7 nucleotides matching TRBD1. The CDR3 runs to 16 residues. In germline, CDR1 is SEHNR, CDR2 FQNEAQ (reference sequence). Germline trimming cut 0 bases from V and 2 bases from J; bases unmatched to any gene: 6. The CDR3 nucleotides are TGTGCCAGCAGCTTAGCGGAAGAGACAGGGAACTATGGCTACACCTTC. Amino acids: CASSLAEETGNYGYTF.

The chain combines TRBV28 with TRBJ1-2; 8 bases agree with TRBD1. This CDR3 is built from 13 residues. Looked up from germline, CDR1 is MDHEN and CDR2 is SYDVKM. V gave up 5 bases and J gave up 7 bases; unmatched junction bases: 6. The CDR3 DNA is TGTGCCAGCAGTCGGACAGGGATATCTGGCTACACCTTC. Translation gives CASSRTGISGYTF.